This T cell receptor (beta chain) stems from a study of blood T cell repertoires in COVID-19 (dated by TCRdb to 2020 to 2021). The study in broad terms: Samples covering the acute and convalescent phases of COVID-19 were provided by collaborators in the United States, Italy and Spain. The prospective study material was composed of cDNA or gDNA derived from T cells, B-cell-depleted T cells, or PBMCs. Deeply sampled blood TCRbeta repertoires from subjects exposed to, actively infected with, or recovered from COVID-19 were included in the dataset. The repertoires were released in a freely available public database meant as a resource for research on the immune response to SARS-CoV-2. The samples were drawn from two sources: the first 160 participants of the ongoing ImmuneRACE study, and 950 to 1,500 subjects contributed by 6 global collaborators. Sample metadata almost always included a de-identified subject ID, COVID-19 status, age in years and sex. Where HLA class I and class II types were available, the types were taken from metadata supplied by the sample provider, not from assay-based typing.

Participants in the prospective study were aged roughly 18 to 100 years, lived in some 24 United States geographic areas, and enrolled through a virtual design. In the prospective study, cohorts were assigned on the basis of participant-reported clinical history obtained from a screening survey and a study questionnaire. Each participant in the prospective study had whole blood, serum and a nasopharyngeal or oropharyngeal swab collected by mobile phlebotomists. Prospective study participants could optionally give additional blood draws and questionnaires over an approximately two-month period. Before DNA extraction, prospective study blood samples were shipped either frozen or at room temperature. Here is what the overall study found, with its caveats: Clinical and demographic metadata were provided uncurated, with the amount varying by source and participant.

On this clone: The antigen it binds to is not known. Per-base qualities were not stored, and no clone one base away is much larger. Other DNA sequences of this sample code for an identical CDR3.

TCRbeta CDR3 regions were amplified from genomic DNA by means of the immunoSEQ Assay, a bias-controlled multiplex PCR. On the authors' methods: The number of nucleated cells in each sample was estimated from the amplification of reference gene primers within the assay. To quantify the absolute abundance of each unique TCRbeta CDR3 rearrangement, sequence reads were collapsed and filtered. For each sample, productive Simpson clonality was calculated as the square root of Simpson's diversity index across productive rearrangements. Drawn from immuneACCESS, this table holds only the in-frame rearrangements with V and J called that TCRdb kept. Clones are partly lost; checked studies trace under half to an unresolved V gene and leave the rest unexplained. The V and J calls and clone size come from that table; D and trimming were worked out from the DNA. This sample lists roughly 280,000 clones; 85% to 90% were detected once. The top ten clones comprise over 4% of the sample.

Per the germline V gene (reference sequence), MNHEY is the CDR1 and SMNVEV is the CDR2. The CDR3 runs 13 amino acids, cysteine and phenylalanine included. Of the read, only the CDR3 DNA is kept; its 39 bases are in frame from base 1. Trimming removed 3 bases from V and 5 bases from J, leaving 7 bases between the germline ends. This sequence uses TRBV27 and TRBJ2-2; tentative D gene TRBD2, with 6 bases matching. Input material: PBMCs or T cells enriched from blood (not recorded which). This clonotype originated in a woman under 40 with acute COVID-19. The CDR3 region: CASSFGGTGELFF. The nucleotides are TGTGCCAGCAGTTTTGGAGGGACCGGGGAGCTGTTTTTT.